The next 12 T cell receptor beta chains were all read from a single sample in a study of blood T cell repertoires in COVID-19. TCRdb keeps only in-frame clones here, not all; method: immunoSEQ multiplex PCR. The table records some 300,000 clones, about 90% of them present only once. Material: PBMCs or T cells enriched from blood (not recorded which). These receptor sequences come from a woman in her 50s who had been exposed to COVID-19.

The chain combines TRBV12-3 or TRBV12-4 with TRBJ2-7; TRBD2 matches 7 bases. The length of the CDR3 is 13 residues. V was clipped by 4 bases and J by 4 bases; unmatched bases: 4. CDR3: CASSSGGRYEQYF. CDR3 sequence (DNA): TGTGCCAGCAGTTCCGGGGGGAGGTACGAGCAGTACTTC.

The gene calls are TRBV6-5 and TRBJ2-7, with D possibly matching TRBD1 (6 bases). Trimming pared 8 bases from V and 4 bases from J, leaving 15 bases between. Looked up from germline, CDR1 is MNHEY and CDR2 is SVGAGI. The CDR3 is 13 residues long. CDR3 nucleotide sequence: TGTGCCAGCGCCAGGACAGCTGAATACGAGCAGTACTTC. This sequence encodes CASARTAEYEQYF.

This chain joins TRBV5-1 and TRBJ2-7; perhaps TRBD2 as D (5 bases). CDR1 is SGHRS and CDR2 is YFSETQ in the germline V gene. This CDR3 is 13 amino acids long. Trimming left V 0 bases short and J 4 bases short, with 8 bases between. This chain's CDR3 is CASSLGPGYEQYF. The DNA of the CDR3 is TGCGCCAGCAGCTTGGGGCCGGGATACGAGCAGTACTTC.

This clone turned up a few times. The chain links TRBV28 to TRBJ2-1; 8 positions agree with TRBD1. The CDR3 contains 14 residues. With V trimmed by 2 bases and J by 8 bases, 5 bases remained unmatched. Germline V lookup: CDR1 MDHEN, CDR2 SYDVKM. The CDR3: CASSLPGGPDEQFF. CDR3 nucleotide sequence: TGTGCCAGCAGTTTACCAGGGGGCCCGGATGAGCAGTTCTTC.

The rearrangement uses TRBV5-4 and TRBJ2-1; TRBD1 matches 9 bases. Germline CDR1 SGHNT, CDR2 YYREEE (reference sequence). This CDR3 comprises 16 residues. Losses at the gene ends were 4 bases for V and 1 base for J; bases not matched to a gene: 6. CDR3 nucleotides: TGTGCCAGCAGCCCCGGGGGACAGGGATCCTACAATGAGCAGTTCTTC. It is translated as CASSPGGQGSYNEQFF. Full variable domain (rest looked up from reference TRBV5-4 and TRBJ2-1): ETGVTQSPTHLIKTRGQQVTLRCSSQSGHNTVSWYQQALGQGPQFIFQYYREEENGRGNFPPRFSGLQFPNYSSELNVNALELDDSALYLCASSPGGQGSYNEQFFGPGTRLTVL.

This clone was recorded a few times. V is TRBV30 and J is TRBJ1-6, with 9 bases matching TRBD1. Germline V gene data show CDR1 as GTSNPN and CDR2 as SVGIG (reference sequence). This CDR3 is 13 amino acids long. V lost 1 base to trimming and J lost 11 bases; unmatched junction nucleotides: 3. CDR3 nucleotides: TGTGCCTGGAGTGGGGACAGGGCAGCACCCCTCCACTTT. It translates to CAWSGDRAAPLHF.

The V and J genes are TRBV4-1 and TRBJ2-3; unclear D gene. Trimming stripped 4 bases from V and 5 bases from J, with 7 bases between. Germline V gives CDR1 MGHRA, CDR2 YSYEKL. The CDR3 has 12 amino acids. CDR3 residues: CASSRPQDTQYF. CDR3 sequence (DNA): TGCGCCAGCAGCCGGCCTCAAGATACGCAGTATTTT.

The genes are TRBV5-1 and TRBJ2-1; TRBD2 matches at 13 bases. The ends lost 4 bases at V and 7 bases at J; junction bases unmatched: 14. The CDR3 extends over 18 amino acids. Looked up from germline, CDR1 is SGHRS and CDR2 is YFSETQ. For the CDR3, the DNA is TGCGCCAGCAGCCGCGGACTAGCGGGGGTCACGGGGGAGAATGAGCAGTTCTTC. This gives the protein CASSRGLAGVTGENEQFF.

This sequence joins TRBV29-1 and TRBJ2-5; no firm D call. CDR3 length: 13 residues. Germline V gives CDR1 SQVTM, CDR2 ANQGSEA. The V end lost 4 bases, the J end lost 2 bases, and 11 bases lay between the germline ends. DNA of the CDR3: TGCAGCGTTGCCTCTGAAACTCAAGAGACCCAGTACTTC. Encoded protein: CSVASETQETQYF.

There are a few counts of this clone. The V call is TRBV2, the J call TRBJ1-1, with D unclear. CDR1 SNHLY and CDR2 FYNNEI come from the germline V gene. This CDR3 is 14 amino acids long. The V end lost 6 bases, the J end lost 0 bases, and 11 bases lay between the germline ends. The CDR3 is CASSLDTVNTEAFF. The CDR3 region has the DNA TGTGCCAGCAGCCTCGACACAGTGAACACTGAAGCTTTCTTT. Variable domain in full (rest from reference TRBV2 and TRBJ1-1): EPEVTQTPSHQVTQMGQEVILRCVPISNHLYFYWYRQILGQKVEFLVSFYNNEISEKSEIFDDQFSVERPDGSNFTLKIRSTKLEDSAMYFCASSLDTVNTEAFFGQGTRLTVV.

V gene TRBV5-6 combines with J gene TRBJ2-5; possibly TRBD1 for D (7 bases). Germline lookup yields CDR1 SGHDT and CDR2 YYEEEE. The ends were cut back, 4 bases at V and 5 bases at J, with 15 bases in the middle. The CDR3 length is 14 residues. CDR3 bases: TGTGCCAGCAGCCTCGCATCAGGGGGGGAGACCCAGTACTTC. Encoded protein: CASSLASGGETQYF. Looking up the rest from reference TRBV5-6 and TRBJ2-5 gives the full variable domain: DAGVTQSPTHLIKTRGQQVTLRCSPKSGHDTVSWYQQALGQGPQFIFQYYEEEERQRGNFPDRFSGHQFPNYSSELNVNALLLGDSALYLCASSLASGGETQYFGPGTRLLVL.

CDR3 coding DNA: TGTGCCGGGGCGACAGGCTCTGGAAACACCATATATTTT. It yields the protein CAGATGSGNTIYF. The V and J genes are TRBV28 and TRBJ1-3; D may be TRBD1 (6 bases). The germline V gene has CDR1 MDHEN and CDR2 SYDVKM. CDR3 length: 13 residues. V was clipped by 11 bases and J by 0 bases, with 11 bases between them.